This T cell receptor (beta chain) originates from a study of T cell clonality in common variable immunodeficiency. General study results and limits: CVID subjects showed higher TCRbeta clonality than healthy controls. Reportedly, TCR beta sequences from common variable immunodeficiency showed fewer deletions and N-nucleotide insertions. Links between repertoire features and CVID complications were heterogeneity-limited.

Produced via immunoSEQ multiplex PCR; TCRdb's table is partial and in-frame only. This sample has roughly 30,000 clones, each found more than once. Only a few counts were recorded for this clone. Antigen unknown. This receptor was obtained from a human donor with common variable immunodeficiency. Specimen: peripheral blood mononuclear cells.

The sequenced CDR3 bases are TGCAGCGCTCGGGACTCCGTAAATGAG. This translates into CSARDSVNE. The whole CDR3 protein reads CSARDSVNEQFF. The genes are TRBV29-1 and TRBJ2-1; D perhaps matches TRBD2 (6 bases). The read comes to an end 3 residues before the CDR3 does, leaving the germline J gene to fill in the end. The ends were cut back, 7 bases at V and 7 bases at J, with 14 bases in the middle. The CDR3 loop spans 12 amino acids. Per the germline V gene, CDR1 is SQVTM and CDR2 is ANQGSEA.